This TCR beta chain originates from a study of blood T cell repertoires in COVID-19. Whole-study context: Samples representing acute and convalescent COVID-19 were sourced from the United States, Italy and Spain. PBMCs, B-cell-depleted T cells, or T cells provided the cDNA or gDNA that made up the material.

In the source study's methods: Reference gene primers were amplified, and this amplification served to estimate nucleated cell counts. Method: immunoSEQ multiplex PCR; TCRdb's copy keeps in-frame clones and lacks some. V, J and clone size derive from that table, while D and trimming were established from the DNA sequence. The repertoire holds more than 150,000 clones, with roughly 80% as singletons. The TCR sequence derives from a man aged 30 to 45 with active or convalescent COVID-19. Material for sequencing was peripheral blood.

The CDR3 protein is CASSVGSAGNSPLHF. In nucleotides, the CDR3 is TGTGCCAGCAGTGTCGGGAGCGCGGGGAATTCACCCCTCCACTTT. The chain employs TRBV25-1 and TRBJ1-6; D gene uncertain. The CDR3 totals 15 residues. V lost 4 bases and J 7 bases, leaving 14 bases between the germline ends. Looked up from germline, CDR1 is MGHDK and CDR2 is SYGVNS. Full variable domain (rest looked up from reference TRBV25-1 and TRBJ1-6): EADIYQTPRYLVIGTGKKITLECSQTMGHDKMYWYQQDPGMELHLIHYSYGVNSTEKGDLSSESTVSRIRTEHFPLTLESARPSHTSQYLCASSVGSAGNSPLHFGNGTRLTVT.